Listed below are T cell receptor beta chains from one sample, sequenced in a study of shared clonotypes between healthy human individuals. Measured with immunoSEQ multiplex PCR; TCRdb has only the in-frame clones, and not every one. Here the sample spans approximately 500,000 clones, about four fifths being singletons. The sequenced sample was PBMCs. These TCRs come from a woman in her thirties or forties in good health. Some clones in this sample may be carry-over from other donors' samples. Both conserved end residues are part of each CDR3. The order of the fields is CDR3 DNA, CDR3 protein, clone size, V gene, J gene, D gene. D genes are given only for firm matches. Clone size is shown for a subset of rows, as once, few, many or a class of expanded clone.

CDR3 DNA: TGCAGCGTTGGGCAGGGTCCCAATCAGCCCCAGCATTTT; CDR3 protein: CSVGQGPNQPQHF; clone size: few; V gene: TRBV29-1; J gene: TRBJ1-5; D gene: .
CDR3 DNA: TGTGCCAGTATGAAGCGGGAGTCAGATACGCAGTATTTT; CDR3 protein: CASMKRESDTQYF; clone size: .; V gene: TRBV19; J gene: TRBJ2-3; D gene: TRBD2
CDR3 DNA: TGTGCCAGCAGTTACTCAATAGCGAACACTGAAGCTTTCTTT; CDR3 protein: CASSYSIANTEAFF; clone size: .; V gene: TRBV6-5; J gene: TRBJ1-1; D gene: .
CDR3 DNA: TGTGCCAGCACACCCGGGACTTACACTGAAGCTTTCTTT; CDR3 protein: CASTPGTYTEAFF; clone size: .; V gene: TRBV28; J gene: TRBJ1-1; D gene: .
CDR3 DNA: TGCGCCAGCAGCTTGGTGCTTAAAGAGACCCAGTACTTC; CDR3 protein: CASSLVLKETQYF; clone size: .; V gene: TRBV5-1; J gene: TRBJ2-5; D gene: .
CDR3 DNA: TGCGCCAGCAGCCAGAGGACTAGCGTCTCCTACAATGAGCAGTTCTTC; CDR3 protein: CASSQRTSVSYNEQFF; clone size: .; V gene: TRBV4-1; J gene: TRBJ2-1; D gene: TRBD2
CDR3 DNA: TGCAGTGCTAGAGCGTCTTACGAGCAGTACTTC; CDR3 protein: CSARASYEQYF; clone size: .; V gene: TRBV20-1; J gene: TRBJ2-7; D gene: .
CDR3 DNA: TGTGCCATCCGGGGGACAGATGGTCCCTACGAGCAGTACTTC; CDR3 protein: CAIRGTDGPYEQYF; clone size: .; V gene: TRBV10-3; J gene: TRBJ2-7; D gene: .
CDR3 DNA: TGCAGCGTTGAATCTGGGGGCCATGGCTACACCTTC; CDR3 protein: CSVESGGHGYTF; clone size: .; V gene: TRBV29-1; J gene: TRBJ1-2; D gene: .
CDR3 DNA: TGTGCCAGCAGCTTAGCCCAGGGACAGCATAATGAAAAACTGTTTTTT; CDR3 protein: CASSLAQGQHNEKLFF; clone size: .; V gene: TRBV7-6; J gene: TRBJ1-4; D gene: TRBD1
CDR3 DNA: TGTGCCAGCAGGGTGGGAGATACGCAGTATTTT; CDR3 protein: CASRVGDTQYF; clone size: few; V gene: TRBV7-2; J gene: TRBJ2-3; D gene: .
CDR3 DNA: TGTGCCAGCAGCTTAGGTGGAGGACCCTATGGCTACACCTTC; CDR3 protein: CASSLGGGPYGYTF; clone size: .; V gene: TRBV7-8; J gene: TRBJ1-2; D gene: .
CDR3 DNA: TGTGCCAGCTCACCACAGCAGGGGGCCAACGTCCTGACTTTC; CDR3 protein: CASSPQQGANVLTF; clone size: .; V gene: TRBV18; J gene: TRBJ2-6; D gene: .
CDR3 DNA: TGTGCCACCAGCAGAGATCCCACAGCAGGAATGAAAGCTTTCTTT; CDR3 protein: CATSRDPTAGMKAFF; clone size: .; V gene: TRBV15; J gene: TRBJ1-1; D gene: .
CDR3 DNA: TGTGCCAGCAGCTTGTGGCAGGGGGACACTGAAGCTTTCTTT; CDR3 protein: CASSLWQGDTEAFF; clone size: .; V gene: TRBV11-2; J gene: TRBJ1-1; D gene: TRBD1
CDR3 DNA: TGTGCCAGCAGTCCATCTAGCGGAGGATACTACGAGCAGTACTTC; CDR3 protein: CASSPSSGGYYEQYF; clone size: .; V gene: TRBV27; J gene: TRBJ2-7; D gene: TRBD2
CDR3 DNA: TGTGCCAGCAGTGATATGAGACTAGCGGGGAGTCACAACATTCAGTACTTC; CDR3 protein: CASSDMRLAGSHNIQYF; clone size: once; V gene: TRBV2; J gene: TRBJ2-4; D gene: TRBD2
CDR3 DNA: TGCAGCGTTTTAAGGGGCACTAATGAAAAACTGTTTTTT; CDR3 protein: CSVLRGTNEKLFF; clone size: .; V gene: TRBV29-1; J gene: TRBJ1-4; D gene: .
CDR3 DNA: TGCGCCAGCAGCTTGGCTAGCGGGAGCTCCTACGAGCAGTACTTC; CDR3 protein: CASSLASGSSYEQYF; clone size: .; V gene: TRBV5-1; J gene: TRBJ2-7; D gene: TRBD2
CDR3 DNA: TGTGCCAGCACTCCGCAGAACTATGGCTACACCTTC; CDR3 protein: CASTPQNYGYTF; clone size: .; V gene: TRBV28; J gene: TRBJ1-2; D gene: .
CDR3 DNA: TGTGCCAGCTCCCGGGACTTCTCCTACGAGCAGTACTTC; CDR3 protein: CASSRDFSYEQYF; clone size: .; V gene: TRBV18; J gene: TRBJ2-7; D gene: .
CDR3 DNA: TGTGCCTGGAGTGCCTCCATACATAATTCACCCCTCCACTTT; CDR3 protein: CAWSASIHNSPLHF; clone size: .; V gene: TRBV30; J gene: TRBJ1-6; D gene: .
CDR3 DNA: TGTGCCAGCAGCCCGGGACAGGATTATGGCTACACCTTC; CDR3 protein: CASSPGQDYGYTF; clone size: many; V gene: TRBV6-5; J gene: TRBJ1-2; D gene: TRBD1
CDR3 DNA: TGTGCCAGCAGCTTAGGGCAGGTGAATAATTCACCCCTCCACTTT; CDR3 protein: CASSLGQVNNSPLHF; clone size: .; V gene: TRBV7-2; J gene: TRBJ1-6; D gene: .
CDR3 DNA: TGTGCCAGCTCACCGGTGACACACAAGAACACTGAAGCTTTCTTT; CDR3 protein: CASSPVTHKNTEAFF; clone size: .; V gene: TRBV18; J gene: TRBJ1-1; D gene: .
CDR3 DNA: TGTGCCAGCAGCCAAGATTATGATAGGGGAGATACGCAGTATTTT; CDR3 protein: CASSQDYDRGDTQYF; clone size: .; V gene: TRBV4-2; J gene: TRBJ2-3; D gene: .
CDR3 DNA: TGTGCCAGCAGTCCTCGGGGAGGGACCCCCAAAAACATTCAGTACTTC; CDR3 protein: CASSPRGGTPKNIQYF; clone size: .; V gene: TRBV27; J gene: TRBJ2-4; D gene: TRBD2
CDR3 DNA: TGTGCCAGCAGTATACGACAGGTGGTCTATGGCTACACCTTC; CDR3 protein: CASSIRQVVYGYTF; clone size: .; V gene: TRBV28; J gene: TRBJ1-2; D gene: .
CDR3 DNA: TGTGCCAGCTCACACGACCCGACACGGAATGAGCAGTTCTTC; CDR3 protein: CASSHDPTRNEQFF; clone size: .; V gene: TRBV18; J gene: TRBJ2-1; D gene: .
CDR3 DNA: TGTGCCAGTAGTATTCTGGGGAGCGAGCAGTACTTC; CDR3 protein: CASSILGSEQYF; clone size: .; V gene: TRBV19; J gene: TRBJ2-7; D gene: .
CDR3 DNA: TGTGCCAGCAGTTTATATGGGGCGGGATCAGGAGATACGCAGTATTTT; CDR3 protein: CASSLYGAGSGDTQYF; clone size: .; V gene: TRBV28; J gene: TRBJ2-3; D gene: .
CDR3 DNA: TGCGCCAGCAGCTTGTCGCCCGATGCTAGCACAGATACGCAGTATTTT; CDR3 protein: CASSLSPDASTDTQYF; clone size: .; V gene: TRBV5-1; J gene: TRBJ2-3; D gene: .
CDR3 DNA: TGTGCCAGCAGCATTTCCCAGGGCGGACACAATGAGCAGTTCTTC; CDR3 protein: CASSISQGGHNEQFF; clone size: .; V gene: TRBV7-8; J gene: TRBJ2-1; D gene: .
CDR3 DNA: TGCGCCAGCAGCCCGATAGGGGACAGGGTAAGCGAGACCCAGTACTTC; CDR3 protein: CASSPIGDRVSETQYF; clone size: .; V gene: TRBV4-1; J gene: TRBJ2-5; D gene: TRBD1
CDR3 DNA: TGTGCCTGGAGTGACCCCGGACCCTCGACCGCGGGCGAGCAGTACTTC; CDR3 protein: CAWSDPGPSTAGEQYF; clone size: .; V gene: TRBV30; J gene: TRBJ2-7; D gene: .
CDR3 DNA: TGTGCCAGCACCCCGAAGGGGGGCATGACCTACGAGCAGTACTTC; CDR3 protein: CASTPKGGMTYEQYF; clone size: few; V gene: TRBV5-8; J gene: TRBJ2-7; D gene: .
CDR3 DNA: TGTGCCAGCAGTCCCTACCGCGCTAGCGGCTCCTCCTACAATGAGCAGTTCTTC; CDR3 protein: CASSPYRASGSSYNEQFF; clone size: .; V gene: TRBV27; J gene: TRBJ2-1; D gene: TRBD2
CDR3 DNA: TGCGCCAGCAGCCAAATAAGGACTAAAAACATTCAGTACTTC; CDR3 protein: CASSQIRTKNIQYF; clone size: .; V gene: TRBV4-1; J gene: TRBJ2-4; D gene: .
CDR3 DNA: TGCGCCAGCAGCTCGGCCGACCTAGGGGACGAGCAGTACTTC; CDR3 protein: CASSSADLGDEQYF; clone size: .; V gene: TRBV5-1; J gene: TRBJ2-7; D gene: .
CDR3 DNA: TGTGCCAGCAGCATAGGTGGATATTATGGCTACACCTTC; CDR3 protein: CASSIGGYYGYTF; clone size: .; V gene: TRBV28; J gene: TRBJ1-2; D gene: .
CDR3 DNA: TGTGCCAGCAGCATCCTACTAGGCTACAATGAGCAGTTCTTC; CDR3 protein: CASSILLGYNEQFF; clone size: few; V gene: TRBV14; J gene: TRBJ2-1; D gene: .
CDR3 DNA: TGTGCCAGCAGCTTAAGGGGTACTGAAGCTTTCTTT; CDR3 protein: CASSLRGTEAFF; clone size: .; V gene: TRBV7-9; J gene: TRBJ1-1; D gene: .
CDR3 DNA: TGTGCCAGCAGGGGACTAGCGGGTGAGCAGTTCTTC; CDR3 protein: CASRGLAGEQFF; clone size: .; V gene: TRBV2; J gene: TRBJ2-1; D gene: TRBD2
CDR3 DNA: TGCAGCGTTGCCCCGACAGGGAGGAACACCGGGGAGCTGTTTTTT; CDR3 protein: CSVAPTGRNTGELFF; clone size: .; V gene: TRBV29-1; J gene: TRBJ2-2; D gene: TRBD1
CDR3 DNA: TGTGCCAGCAGCCCGACAGGGGGGGTCACCGGGGAGCTGTTTTTT; CDR3 protein: CASSPTGGVTGELFF; clone size: .; V gene: TRBV5-4; J gene: TRBJ2-2; D gene: TRBD1
CDR3 DNA: TGTGCCAGCAGCGTCGTGGGGAACACTGAAGCTTTCTTT; CDR3 protein: CASSVVGNTEAFF; clone size: .; V gene: TRBV7-2; J gene: TRBJ1-1; D gene: .
CDR3 DNA: TGTGCCTGGAGTGGGGGGGTATGGGTGAACACTGAAGCTTTCTTT; CDR3 protein: CAWSGGVWVNTEAFF; clone size: many; V gene: TRBV30; J gene: TRBJ1-1; D gene: .
CDR3 DNA: TGTGCCTGGAGTAGGCCAGGGACGAATTCACCCCTCCACTTT; CDR3 protein: CAWSRPGTNSPLHF; clone size: .; V gene: TRBV30; J gene: TRBJ1-6; D gene: .
CDR3 DNA: TGTGCCTGGAGCCTGACTAGGCCTCAGGAGACCCAGTACTTC; CDR3 protein: CAWSLTRPQETQYF; clone size: .; V gene: TRBV30; J gene: TRBJ2-5; D gene: .
CDR3 DNA: TGTGCCATCAGTGAGAGGTCCCCAGGCCTAGCGGAGGCCTACAATGAGCAGTTCTTC; CDR3 protein: CAISERSPGLAEAYNEQFF; clone size: .; V gene: TRBV10-3; J gene: TRBJ2-1; D gene: TRBD2
CDR3 DNA: TGTGCCACCAGCAGAGGGGCCGCCGCGGGTACTAGCACAGATACGCAGTATTTT; CDR3 protein: CATSRGAAAGTSTDTQYF; clone size: .; V gene: TRBV15; J gene: TRBJ2-3; D gene: .
CDR3 DNA: TGCGCCAGCAGCTTGGCTAACCAGGAAGAGACCCAGTACTTC; CDR3 protein: CASSLANQEETQYF; clone size: .; V gene: TRBV5-1; J gene: TRBJ2-5; D gene: .
CDR3 DNA: TGTGCCAGCAGTGAAGAGGAGGGCCACTCCTACAATGAGCAGTTCTTC; CDR3 protein: CASSEEEGHSYNEQFF; clone size: .; V gene: TRBV6-1; J gene: TRBJ2-1; D gene: .
CDR3 DNA: TGCAAGAACAGAAGAGGCACTGAAGCTTTCTTT; CDR3 protein: CKNRRGTEAFF; clone size: .; V gene: TRBV20-1; J gene: TRBJ1-1; D gene: .
CDR3 DNA: TGTGCCAGCAGTTCCGGACAGGGGGAAGTAAGGGGCTACACCTTC; CDR3 protein: CASSSGQGEVRGYTF; clone size: .; V gene: TRBV28; J gene: TRBJ1-2; D gene: TRBD1